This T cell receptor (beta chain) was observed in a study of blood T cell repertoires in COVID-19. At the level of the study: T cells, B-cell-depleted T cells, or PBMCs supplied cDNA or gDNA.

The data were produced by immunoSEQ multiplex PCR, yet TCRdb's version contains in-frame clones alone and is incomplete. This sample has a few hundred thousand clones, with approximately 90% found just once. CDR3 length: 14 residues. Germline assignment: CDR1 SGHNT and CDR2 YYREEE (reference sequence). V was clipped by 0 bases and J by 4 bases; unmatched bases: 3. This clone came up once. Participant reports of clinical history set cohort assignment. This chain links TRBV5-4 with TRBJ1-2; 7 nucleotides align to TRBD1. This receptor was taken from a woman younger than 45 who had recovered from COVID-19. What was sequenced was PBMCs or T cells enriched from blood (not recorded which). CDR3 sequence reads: CASSLVGQSYGYTF. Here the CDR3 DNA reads TGTGCCAGCAGCTTGGTGGGACAGTCCTATGGCTACACCTTC.